One and the same sample provided the 25 T cell receptor beta chains below, sequenced in a study of T cells after posttransplantation cyclophosphamide. Busulfan-fludarabine conditioning, marrow transplant, and cyclophosphamide on days +3 and +4 were administered. Assay: immunoSEQ multiplex PCR; the TCRdb copy retains only in-frame clones and omits some. The table records under 20,000 clones, around 70% of them present only once. The sequencing here drew on PBMCs, taken after an allogeneic stem cell transplant with post-transplant cyclophosphamide. The source of these receptors is a male patient younger than 45 who received an allogeneic stem cell transplant from a related donor, was CMV-positive, and had acute GVHD only. A subset of T cells may come from the graft donor.

This clone came up a few times. The chain couples TRBV2 to TRBJ1-6; D possibly corresponds to TRBD1 (5 bases). The CDR3 loop spans 12 amino acids. The V gene's germline CDR1 is SNHLY and CDR2 FYNNEI. The V gene lost 8 bases and the J gene lost 6 bases, with 8 bases spanning the gap. CDR3 residues: CASDRPNSPLHF. The CDR3, as DNA: TGTGCCAGCGACAGACCTAATTCACCCCTCCACTTT.

V gene TRBV9 combines with J gene TRBJ2-2, with D possibly being TRBD2 (5 bases). Germline V gene lookup returns CDR1 SGDLS and CDR2 YYNGEE. The CDR3 is 14 amino acids. Trimming took off 0 bases at V and 3 bases at J, with 6 bases between the two ends. The CDR3 spells CASSVVGDTGELFF. CDR3 DNA sequence: TGTGCCAGCAGCGTAGTGGGAGACACCGGGGAGCTGTTTTTT.

The chain carries TRBV28 and TRBJ2-2, with D possibly TRBD1 on 5 matching bases. There are 15 residues in the CDR3. Germline values: CDR1 MDHEN, CDR2 SYDVKM. Deletions cut 2 bases from V and 4 bases from J, with 11 bases between. CDR3 bases: TGTGCCAGCAGTTTAGGTGGGGCGGTCACCGGGGAGCTGTTTTTT. As protein: CASSLGGAVTGELFF.

In its sample, this clone was seen a few times. This sequence joins TRBV4-1 and TRBJ1-2; 7 bases match TRBD1. The germline CDR1 and CDR2 sequences are MGHRA and YSYEKL. The CDR3 has 15 amino acids. V lost 0 bases and J lost 2; bases outside the gene matches: 3. In DNA form, the CDR3 reads TGCGCCAGCAGCCAAGAACGACAGGGCAACTATGGCTACACCTTC. Protein sequence: CASSQERQGNYGYTF.

This chain uses TRBV4-3 with TRBJ2-3, with 10 nucleotides matching TRBD2. V was clipped by 1 base and J by 6 bases; unmatched bases: 10. The CDR3 sequence is 17 residues long. Germline V gene data show CDR1 as LGHNA and CDR2 as YSLEER. This CDR3 is CASSQASGGIGGDTQYF. The CDR3 DNA follows: TGCGCCAGCAGCCAAGCTAGCGGGGGAATAGGGGGGGATACGCAGTATTTT.

The chain uses TRBV7-9 and TRBJ1-4; perhaps TRBD1 as D (6 bases). Per germline, CDR1 SEHNR and CDR2 FQNEAQ (reference sequence). The CDR3 runs to 14 residues. Deletions cut 3 bases from V and 3 bases from J, with 8 bases between. Here the CDR3 reads CASSFRGSNEKLFF. For the CDR3, the DNA is TGTGCCAGCAGCTTCAGGGGCTCTAATGAAAAACTGTTTTTT.

In its sample, this clone was seen a few times. The chain couples TRBV10-3 to TRBJ2-1; 9 bases fit TRBD2. Per germline, CDR1 ENHRY and CDR2 SYGVKD. The junction had 9 bases not matched to a gene; V was cut back by 6 bases and J by 9 bases. The CDR3 spans 14 residues. CDR3 sequence: CAIRTSGPNTEQFF. The DNA of the CDR3 is TGTGCCATCAGGACTAGCGGCCCTAATACTGAGCAGTTCTTC.

This clone was recorded a few times. The identical CDR3 is also encoded by other nucleotide sequences in the sample. The chain combines TRBV27 with TRBJ1-6; no firm D call. Trimming left V 3 bases short and J 4 bases short, with 4 bases between. CDR3 size: 13 residues. The germline gives CDR1 MNHEY, CDR2 SMNVEV (reference sequence). The CDR3 DNA reads TGTGCCAGCAGTTTCCAGTATAATTCACCCCTCCACTTT. Amino acid sequence: CASSFQYNSPLHF.

This chain links TRBV30 with TRBJ1-6; no firm D call. CDR3 length: 18 amino acids. Trimming removed 3 bases at V and 1 base at J, with 19 bases between. Per germline, CDR1 GTSNPN and CDR2 SVGIG (reference sequence). The CDR3 here is CAWRNSVQEWSYNSPLHF. For the CDR3, the DNA is TGTGCCTGGAGAAACTCGGTTCAAGAATGGTCCTATAATTCACCCCTCCACTTT.

The rearrangement joins TRBV7-9 to TRBJ2-2; 8 bases align to TRBD2. CDR3 size: 15 residues. Germline CDR1 is SEHNR and CDR2 is FQNEAQ (reference sequence). After removal of 6 bases from V and 0 bases from J, the junction contained 3 bases not matched to a gene. Written as DNA, the CDR3 is TGTGCCAGCAGTGAGCGGGGGCCGAACACCGGGGAGCTGTTTTTT. It specifies CASSERGPNTGELFF.

This clone was seen a few times. In DNA form, the CDR3 reads TGTGCCTCTCGACAGACCGGGGAGCTGTTTTTT. Protein: CASRQTGELFF. The chain employs TRBV14 and TRBJ2-2; D perhaps matches TRBD1 (5 bases). The CDR3 has 11 residues. Per germline, CDR1 SGHDN and CDR2 FVKESK. Trimming took off 11 bases at V and 5 bases at J, with 9 bases between the two ends.

The chain recombines TRBV6-5 with TRBJ1-6, with no clear D. This CDR3 has 14 amino acids. CDR1 is MNHEY and CDR2 is SVGAGI in the germline V gene. V was shortened by 6 bases and J by 7 bases, with 13 bases between the two germline ends. CDR3: CASSPDRRNSPLHF. The DNA of the CDR3 is TGTGCCAGCAGCCCTGATCGGAGGAATTCACCCCTCCACTTT.

J is TRBJ1-2 and V is TRBV7-9; possible D gene TRBD1, 6 bases. CDR3 length equals 13 residues. Germline loops: CDR1 SEHNR, CDR2 FQNEAQ (reference sequence). The V and J ends lost 3 bases and 3 bases respectively, with 8 bases between them. As DNA, the CDR3 is TGTGCCAGCAGCTTCTACAGGGACTATGGCTACACCTTC. Its protein is CASSFYRDYGYTF.

V gene TRBV5-1 combines with J gene TRBJ1-1, with D possibly being TRBD1 (6 bases). Per the germline V gene, CDR1 is SGHRS and CDR2 is YFSETQ. Deletions cut 0 bases from V and 2 bases from J, with 11 bases between. This CDR3 is built from 15 residues. CDR3 bases: TGCGCCAGCAGCTTGGCTTTACAGGGAAACACTGAAGCTTTCTTT. It yields the protein CASSLALQGNTEAFF.

In this sample, this clone turned up many times. This chain uses TRBV7-2 with TRBJ2-1, with 8 bases lining up with TRBD1. This CDR3 has 13 residues. Germline trimming cut 1 base from V and 9 bases from J; bases unmatched to any gene: 2. Germline CDR1 reads SGHTA; CDR2 reads FQGNSA. This CDR3 reads CASSLDRGSEQFF. The CDR3 region has the DNA TGTGCCAGCAGCTTAGACAGGGGGAGTGAGCAGTTCTTC.

The CDR3 here is CASSQDGGDTQYF. Here the CDR3 DNA reads TGCGCCAGCAGCCAAGATGGGGGCGATACGCAGTATTTT. The V call is TRBV4-3, the J call TRBJ2-3; D possibly corresponds to TRBD1 (6 bases). Trimming took 0 bases from V and 6 from J, leaving 7 bases between them. Germline-derived CDR1 and CDR2 are LGHNA and YSLEER. The CDR3 is 13 amino acids.

The chain combines TRBV28 with TRBJ1-1; D is undetermined. V dropped 1 base and J dropped 7 bases, with 4 bases sitting between them. Looked up from germline, CDR1 is MDHEN and CDR2 is SYDVKM. The CDR3 length is 11 residues. The CDR3 loop is CASSLYGEAFF. CDR3 coding DNA: TGTGCCAGCAGTTTATACGGTGAAGCTTTCTTT.

This clone was detected only once. This chain links TRBV18 with TRBJ2-7; TRBD2 is a possible D gene (6 bases). V dropped 3 bases and J dropped 4 bases, with 13 bases sitting between them. Germline assignment: CDR1 KGHSH and CDR2 LQKENI. This CDR3 is built from 14 residues. The CDR3 DNA reads as TGTGCCAGCTCACCCCCCAGGGAGGAATACGAGCAGTACTTC. Its translation is CASSPPREEYEQYF.

Many counts were recorded for this clone. The gene calls are TRBV7-9 and TRBJ2-2, with 7 nucleotides matching TRBD1. Germline V CDR1 and CDR2: SEHNR, FQNEAQ (reference sequence). This CDR3 comprises 16 residues. The V gene end was trimmed by 3 bases and the J gene end by 0 bases; junction bases not matched to a gene: 4. CDR3 sequence: CASSFRQGTNTGELFF. Written as DNA, the CDR3 is TGTGCCAGCAGCTTCCGACAGGGTACGAACACCGGGGAGCTGTTTTTT.

The sample holds one count of this clone. The V call is TRBV5-4, the J call TRBJ2-2; possibly TRBD2 for D (7 bases). CDR3 length: 16 amino acids. Germline V gives CDR1 SGHNT, CDR2 YYREEE (reference sequence). Trimming removed 0 bases from V and 5 bases from J, with 14 bases in between. The CDR3 region is CASSLGVGGRTGELFF. DNA for the CDR3: TGTGCCAGCAGCTTGGGTGTGGGGGGGCGAACCGGGGAGCTGTTTTTT. Full variable domain (missing parts from reference TRBV5-4 and TRBJ2-2): ETGVTQSPTHLIKTRGQQVTLRCSSQSGHNTVSWYQQALGQGPQFIFQYYREEENGRGNFPPRFSGLQFPNYSSELNVNALELDDSALYLCASSLGVGGRTGELFFGEGSRLTVL.

The chain recombines TRBV5-1 with TRBJ2-3; D is undetermined. Per the germline V gene, CDR1 is SGHRS and CDR2 is YFSETQ. The CDR3 has 15 amino acids. Trimming took off 4 bases at V and 0 bases at J, with 12 bases between the two ends. The CDR3 sequence is CASSHRSTSTDTQYF. CDR3 sequence (DNA): TGCGCCAGCAGCCACCGGAGTACTAGCACAGATACGCAGTATTTT.

V is TRBV7-9 and J is TRBJ1-6; D unclear. Trimming took off 5 bases at V and 7 bases at J, with 9 bases between the two ends. This CDR3 spans 13 amino acids. CDR1 and CDR2 (germline): SEHNR, FQNEAQ (reference sequence). The CDR3 loop reads CASSAGGNSPLHF. In nucleotides, the CDR3 is TGTGCCAGCAGCGCTGGAGGGAATTCACCCCTCCACTTT.

The rearrangement uses TRBV5-1 and TRBJ2-5, with 7 bases identical to TRBD1. This CDR3 spans 14 amino acids. Looked up from germline, CDR1 is SGHRS and CDR2 is YFSETQ. Germline trimming cut 0 bases from V and 3 bases from J; bases unmatched to any gene: 2. The CDR3 nucleotides read TGCGCCAGCAGCTTGGCGGGACAGAAAGAGACCCAGTACTTC. Translated, it gives CASSLAGQKETQYF.

The chain is built from TRBV4-1 and TRBJ1-2, with D perhaps matching TRBD1 (6 bases). This CDR3 is built from 15 residues. The V and J ends lost 0 bases and 2 bases respectively, with 10 bases between them. CDR1 is MGHRA, CDR2 YSYEKL, per germline. In DNA form, the CDR3 reads TGCGCCAGCAGCCAAGATTGGCAGGGGAACTATGGCTACACCTTC. Translated: CASSQDWQGNYGYTF.

J is TRBJ2-7 and V is TRBV15; the match to TRBD2 covers 11 bases. This CDR3 spans 19 amino acids. V was clipped by 1 base and J by 0 bases; unmatched bases: 11. CDR1 is LNHNV, CDR2 YYDKDF, per germline (reference sequence). The CDR3, as DNA: TGTGCCACCAGCAGAGGAGGGCTAGCGGGGGGCTCCAGCTCCTACGAGCAGTACTTC. It codes for CATSRGGLAGGSSSYEQYF.